This section outlines one T cell receptor (beta chain) sequence together with its context. The germline gives CDR1 MNHNS, CDR2 SASEGT. This CDR3 is 16 amino acids long. Trimming cost V 3 bases and J 3 bases, with 15 bases left between them. This entry is derived from a study of T cell changes during pregnancy in multiple sclerosis. The assay was immunoSEQ multiplex PCR, and TCRdb's table has in-frame clones only and misses some. Of more than 15,000 clones in the sample, roughly 84% are singletons; the top ten hold roughly a sixth. This specimen was CD8+ T cells from peripheral blood mononuclear cells, taken in the third trimester of pregnancy. The V and J genes are TRBV6-1 and TRBJ1-5; no clear D. The receptor was isolated from a female donor in good health, enrolled as a control in a pregnancy study. In DNA, the CDR3 is TGTGCCAGCAGTGACCTGACGGAGATTCCCAATCAGCCCCAGCATTTT. Its translation is CASSDLTEIPNQPQHF.